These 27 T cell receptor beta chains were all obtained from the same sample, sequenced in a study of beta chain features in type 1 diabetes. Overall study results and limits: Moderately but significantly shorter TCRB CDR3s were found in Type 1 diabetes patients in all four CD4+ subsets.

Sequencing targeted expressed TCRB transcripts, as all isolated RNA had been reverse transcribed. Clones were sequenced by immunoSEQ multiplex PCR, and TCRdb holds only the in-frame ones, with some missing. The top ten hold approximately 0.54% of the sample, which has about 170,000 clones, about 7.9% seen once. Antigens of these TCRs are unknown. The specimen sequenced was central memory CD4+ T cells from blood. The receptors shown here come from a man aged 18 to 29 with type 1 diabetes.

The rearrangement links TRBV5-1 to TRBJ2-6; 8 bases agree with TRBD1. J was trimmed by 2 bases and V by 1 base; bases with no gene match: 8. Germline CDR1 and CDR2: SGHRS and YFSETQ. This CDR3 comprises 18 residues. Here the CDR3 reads CASSLRSIQGAGANVLTF. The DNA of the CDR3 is TGCGCCAGCAGCTTGCGGAGTATACAGGGGGCTGGGGCCAACGTCCTGACTTTC.

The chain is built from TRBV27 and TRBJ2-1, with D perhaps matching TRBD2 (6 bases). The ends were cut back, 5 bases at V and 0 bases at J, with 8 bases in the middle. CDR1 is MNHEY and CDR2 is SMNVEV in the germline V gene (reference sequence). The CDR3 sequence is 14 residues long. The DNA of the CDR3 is TGTGCCAGCAGTCTAGCGTTCTCCTACAATGAGCAGTTCTTC. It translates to CASSLAFSYNEQFF.

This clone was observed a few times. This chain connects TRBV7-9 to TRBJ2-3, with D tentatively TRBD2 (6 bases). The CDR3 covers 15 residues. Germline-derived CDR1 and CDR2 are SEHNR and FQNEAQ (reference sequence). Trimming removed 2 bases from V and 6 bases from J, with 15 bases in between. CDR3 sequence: CASSLMRGLLDTQYF. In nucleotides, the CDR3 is TGTGCCAGCAGCTTAATGCGGGGACTGCTGGATACGCAGTATTTT.

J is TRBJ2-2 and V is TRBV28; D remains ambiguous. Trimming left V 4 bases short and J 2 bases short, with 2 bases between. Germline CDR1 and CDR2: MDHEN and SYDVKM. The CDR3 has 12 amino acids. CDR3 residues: CASSSNTGELFF. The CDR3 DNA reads TGTGCCAGCAGTTCAAACACCGGGGAGCTGTTTTTT.

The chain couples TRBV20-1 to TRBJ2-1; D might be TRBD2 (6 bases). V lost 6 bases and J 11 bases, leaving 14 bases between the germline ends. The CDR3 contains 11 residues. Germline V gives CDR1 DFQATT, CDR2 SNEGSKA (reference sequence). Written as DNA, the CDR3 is TGCAGTGCCGAGGGGACTCTCAAGCAGTTCTTC. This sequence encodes CSAEGTLKQFF.

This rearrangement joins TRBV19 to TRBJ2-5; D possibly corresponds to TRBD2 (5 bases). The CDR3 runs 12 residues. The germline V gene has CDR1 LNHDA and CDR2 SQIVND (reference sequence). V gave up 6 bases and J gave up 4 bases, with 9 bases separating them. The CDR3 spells CASRRGRETQYF. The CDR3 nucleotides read TGTGCCAGTAGAAGAGGGAGAGAGACCCAGTACTTC.

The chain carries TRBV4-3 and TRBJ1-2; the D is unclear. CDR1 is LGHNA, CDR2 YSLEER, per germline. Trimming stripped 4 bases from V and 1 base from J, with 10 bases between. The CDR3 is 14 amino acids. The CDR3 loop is CASSPYQVNYGYTF. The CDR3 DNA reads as TGCGCCAGCAGCCCATATCAGGTTAACTATGGCTACACCTTC.

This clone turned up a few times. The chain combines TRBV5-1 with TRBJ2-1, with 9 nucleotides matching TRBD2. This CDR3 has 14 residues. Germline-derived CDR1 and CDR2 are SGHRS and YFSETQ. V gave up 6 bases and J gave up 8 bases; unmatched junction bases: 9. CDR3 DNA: TGCGCCAGCACGGCGGGAGGGCGGCGCGATGAGCAGTTCTTC. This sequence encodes CASTAGGRRDEQFF. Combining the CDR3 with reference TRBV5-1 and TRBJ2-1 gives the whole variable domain KAGVTQTPRYLIKTRGQQVTLSCSPISGHRSVSWYQQTPGQGLQFLFEYFSETQRNKGNFPGRFSGRQFSNSRSEMNVSTLELGDSALYLCASTAGGRRDEQFFGPGTRLTVL.

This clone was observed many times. CDR3 sequence (DNA): TGCAGTGCAAATACCGGGACTAGTAGGTTCTTC. It is translated as CSANTGTSRFF. The J gene is TRBJ2-1, the V gene TRBV20-1; 8 nucleotides align to TRBD2. CDR1 DFQATT and CDR2 SNEGSKA come from the germline V gene (reference sequence). Trimming removed 6 bases from V and 15 bases from J; junction bases left unmatched: 10. This CDR3 is built from 11 residues.

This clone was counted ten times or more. CDR3 amino acids: CASSLGADQPQHF. The CDR3 DNA sequence: TGTGCCAGCAGCCTTGGGGCCGATCAGCCCCAGCATTTT. The rearrangement joins TRBV7-9 to TRBJ1-5; maybe TRBD1 (5 bases). Trimming shortened V by 5 bases and J by 5 bases, and 10 bases separated the two germline ends. Germline values: CDR1 SEHNR, CDR2 FQNEAQ (reference sequence). The CDR3 consists of 13 residues.

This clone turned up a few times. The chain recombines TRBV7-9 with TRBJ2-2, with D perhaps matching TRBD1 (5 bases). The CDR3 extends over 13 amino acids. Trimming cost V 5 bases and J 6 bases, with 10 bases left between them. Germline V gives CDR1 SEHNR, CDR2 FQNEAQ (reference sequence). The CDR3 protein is CASSPLGPGELFF. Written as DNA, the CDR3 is TGTGCCAGCAGCCCACTGGGGCCCGGGGAGCTGTTTTTT.

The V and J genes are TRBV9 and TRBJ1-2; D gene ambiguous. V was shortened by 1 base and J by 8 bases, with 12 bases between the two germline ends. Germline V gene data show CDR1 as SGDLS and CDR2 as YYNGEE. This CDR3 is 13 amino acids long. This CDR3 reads CASSVNSYGGYTF. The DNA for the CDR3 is TGTGCCAGCAGCGTAAACAGCTATGGCGGCTACACCTTC.

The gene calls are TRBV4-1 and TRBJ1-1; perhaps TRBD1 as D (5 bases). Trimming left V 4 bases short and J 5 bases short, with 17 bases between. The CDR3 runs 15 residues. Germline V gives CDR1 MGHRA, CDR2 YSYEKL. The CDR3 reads CASSPPWAGKTEAFF. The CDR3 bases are TGCGCCAGCAGCCCCCCGTGGGCAGGGAAAACTGAAGCTTTCTTT.

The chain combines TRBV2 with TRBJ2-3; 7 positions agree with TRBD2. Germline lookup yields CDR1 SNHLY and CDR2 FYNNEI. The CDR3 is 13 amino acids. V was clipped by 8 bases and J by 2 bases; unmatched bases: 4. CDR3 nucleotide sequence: TGTGCCAGCGGGCGGGAGCTCACAGATACGCAGTATTTT. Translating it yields CASGRELTDTQYF.

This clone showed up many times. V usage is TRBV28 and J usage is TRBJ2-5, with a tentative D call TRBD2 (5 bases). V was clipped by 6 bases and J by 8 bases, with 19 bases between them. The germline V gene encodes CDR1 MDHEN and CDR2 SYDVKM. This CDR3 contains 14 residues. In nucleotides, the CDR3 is TGTGCCAGCAGACGGATGACCGCAGAGGGCACCCAGTACTTC. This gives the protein CASRRMTAEGTQYF. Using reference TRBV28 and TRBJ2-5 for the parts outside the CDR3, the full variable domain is DVKVTQSSRYLVKRTGEKVFLECVQDMDHENMFWYRQDPGLGLRLIYFSYDVKMKEKGDIPEGYSVSREKKERFSLILESASTNQTSMYLCASRRMTAEGTQYFGPGTRLLVL.

The CDR3 is CASSLGGSGDTQYF. The DNA of the CDR3 is TGTGCCAGCAGTCTTGGCGGGAGTGGAGATACGCAGTATTTT. The gene calls are TRBV6-6 and TRBJ2-3; 7 bases match TRBD2. V lost 5 bases to trimming and J lost 5 bases; unmatched junction nucleotides: 7. Per the germline V gene, CDR1 is MNHNY and CDR2 is SVGAGI (reference sequence). CDR3 length: 14 residues.

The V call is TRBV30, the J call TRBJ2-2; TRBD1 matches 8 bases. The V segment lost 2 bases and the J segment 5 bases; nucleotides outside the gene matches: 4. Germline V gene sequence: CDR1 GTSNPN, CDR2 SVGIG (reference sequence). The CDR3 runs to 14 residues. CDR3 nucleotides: TGTGCCTGGAGTCGGACAGGGAGGACCGGGGAGCTGTTTTTT. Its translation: CAWSRTGRTGELFF.

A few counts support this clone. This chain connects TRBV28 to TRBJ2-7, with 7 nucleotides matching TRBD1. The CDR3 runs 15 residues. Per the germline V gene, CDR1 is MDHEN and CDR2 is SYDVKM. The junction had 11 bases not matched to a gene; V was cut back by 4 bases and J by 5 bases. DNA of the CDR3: TGTGCCAGCAGTTCGGCCGGGACAGCACGGGACGAGCAGTACTTC. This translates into CASSSAGTARDEQYF.

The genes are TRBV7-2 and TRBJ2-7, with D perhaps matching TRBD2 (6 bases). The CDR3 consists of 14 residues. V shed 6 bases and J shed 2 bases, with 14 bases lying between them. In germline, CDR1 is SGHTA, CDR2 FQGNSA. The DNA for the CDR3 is TGTGCCAGCAGTTGGGGGGACCGCCCCTACGAGCAGTACTTC. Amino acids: CASSWGDRPYEQYF.

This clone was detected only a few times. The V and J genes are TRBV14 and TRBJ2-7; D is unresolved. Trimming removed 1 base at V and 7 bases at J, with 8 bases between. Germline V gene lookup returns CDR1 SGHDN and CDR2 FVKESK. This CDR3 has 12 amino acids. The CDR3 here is CASSQVYGEQYF. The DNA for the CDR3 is TGTGCCAGCAGCCAAGTTTACGGGGAGCAGTACTTC.

CDR3 residues: CASSMATGRTEAFF. The DNA for the CDR3 is TGCGCCAGCAGCATGGCAACAGGGCGGACTGAAGCTTTCTTT. The genes are TRBV5-1 and TRBJ1-1; D may be TRBD1 (6 bases). The germline gives CDR1 SGHRS, CDR2 YFSETQ. The length of the CDR3 is 14 residues. Trimming removed 4 bases from V and 5 bases from J, with 15 bases in between. The variable domain in full, with the rest retrieved from reference TRBV5-1 and TRBJ1-1, is KAGVTQTPRYLIKTRGQQVTLSCSPISGHRSVSWYQQTPGQGLQFLFEYFSETQRNKGNFPGRFSGRQFSNSRSEMNVSTLELGDSALYLCASSMATGRTEAFFGQGTRLTVV.

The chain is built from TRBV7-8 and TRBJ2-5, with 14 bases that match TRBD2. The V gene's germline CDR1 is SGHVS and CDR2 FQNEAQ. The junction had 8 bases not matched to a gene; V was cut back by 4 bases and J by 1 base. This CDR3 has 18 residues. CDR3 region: CASSYPGLAGAAQETQYF. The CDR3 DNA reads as TGTGCCAGCAGCTACCCGGGACTAGCGGGAGCCGCCCAAGAGACCCAGTACTTC.

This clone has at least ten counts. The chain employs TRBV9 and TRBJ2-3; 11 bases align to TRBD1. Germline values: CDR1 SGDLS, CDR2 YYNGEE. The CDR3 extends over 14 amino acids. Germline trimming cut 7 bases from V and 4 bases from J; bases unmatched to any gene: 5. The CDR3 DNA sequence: TGTGCCAGCGCCGGGACAGGGGGTCCAGATACGCAGTATTTT. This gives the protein CASAGTGGPDTQYF.

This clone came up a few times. In nucleotides, the CDR3 is TGTGCCAGCAGCCAGCCCCCGGGACTTCGAGCGGAGACCCAGTACTTC. Amino acid sequence: CASSQPPGLRAETQYF. The genes are TRBV5-6 and TRBJ2-5; possible D gene TRBD2, 6 bases. Germline V gene sequence: CDR1 SGHDT, CDR2 YYEEEE. V gave up 4 bases and J gave up 5 bases, with 21 bases separating them. The CDR3 consists of 16 residues.

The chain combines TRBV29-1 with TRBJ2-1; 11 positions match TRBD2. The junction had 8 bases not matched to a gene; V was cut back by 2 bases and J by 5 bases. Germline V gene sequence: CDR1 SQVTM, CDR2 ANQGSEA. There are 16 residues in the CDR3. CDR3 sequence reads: CSVERLLAGEDNEQFF. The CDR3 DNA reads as TGCAGCGTTGAACGCTTACTAGCGGGGGAGGACAATGAGCAGTTCTTC.

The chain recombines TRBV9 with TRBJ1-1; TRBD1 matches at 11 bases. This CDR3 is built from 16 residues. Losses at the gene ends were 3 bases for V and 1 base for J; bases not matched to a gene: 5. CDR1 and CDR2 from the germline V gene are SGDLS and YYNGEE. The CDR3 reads CASSEDRGRENTEAFF. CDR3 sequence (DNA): TGTGCCAGCAGCGAGGACAGGGGGCGAGAGAACACTGAAGCTTTCTTT. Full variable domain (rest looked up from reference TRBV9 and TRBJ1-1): DSGVTQTPKHLITATGQRVTLRCSPRSGDLSVYWYQQSLDQGLQFLIQYYNGEERAKGNILERFSAQQFPDLHSELNLSSLELGDSALYFCASSEDRGRENTEAFFGQGTRLTVV.

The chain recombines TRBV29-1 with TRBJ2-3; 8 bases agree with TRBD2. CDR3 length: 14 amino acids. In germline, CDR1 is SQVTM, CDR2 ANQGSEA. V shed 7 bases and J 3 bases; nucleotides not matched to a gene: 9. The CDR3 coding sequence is TGCAGCGGGTCCGGGGCGGGGGGAACAGATACGCAGTATTTT. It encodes CSGSGAGGTDTQYF.